This T cell receptor (beta chain) was captured by sequencing in a study of Ad26.COV2.S vaccination and SARS-CoV-2 variants. Turning to the study itself: Ad26.COV2.S shots went into the muscle once or twice, 56 days apart.

Measured with immunoSEQ multiplex PCR; TCRdb has only the in-frame clones, and not every one. The sample lists some 390,000 clones; about 91% were seen once. The treatment here: approximately 18 received Ad26.COV2.S at low or high dose, single or two shots; 5 received placebo; per-sample allocation not given. The samples were gathered on day 63 after the first injection of vaccine or placebo. Germline lookup yields CDR1 SGHRS and CDR2 YFSETQ. The CDR3 is 15 residues long. Trimming cost V 3 bases and J 6 bases; bases outside gene matches: 9. The genes are TRBV5-1 and TRBJ2-7; 10 bases align to TRBD1. This TCR was recovered from a person between 18 and 60 years old who received the Ad26.COV2.S COVID-19 vaccine or a placebo. The material sequenced was peripheral blood, taken in a trial of Ad26.COV2.S vaccine versus placebo. The chain's CDR3 is CASSSIGTGEGEQYF. For the CDR3, the DNA is TGCGCCAGCAGCTCGATAGGGACAGGGGAGGGCGAGCAGTACTTC.